These 5 T cell receptor beta chains were all obtained from the same sample, sequenced in a study of T cell responses to AZD1222 COVID-19 vaccine. The assay was immunoSEQ multiplex PCR, and TCRdb's table has in-frame clones only and misses some. The repertoire holds 65,000 to 95,000 clones, with 80% to 90% as singletons. The sample consisted of peripheral blood, taken 28 days after the second AZD1222 dose. Every receptor here comes from an adult who received the AZD1222 COVID-19 vaccine.

V gene TRBV6-6 combines with J gene TRBJ2-3, with TRBD1 identical over 7 bases. CDR3 length: 16 residues. V shed 0 bases and J 1 base; nucleotides not matched to a gene: 4. The germline V gene has CDR1 MNHNY and CDR2 SVGAGI (reference sequence). The CDR3 sequence is CASSYSRQGGTDTQYF. The CDR3 DNA reads TGTGCCAGCAGTTACTCGAGACAGGGTGGCACAGATACGCAGTATTTT.

V is TRBV3-1 (or the pseudogene TRBV3-2) and J is TRBJ2-4; TRBD1 is a possible D gene (6 bases). The germline V gene has CDR1 LGHDT and CDR2 YNNKEL (reference sequence). This CDR3 spans 20 amino acids. V was cut by 0 bases and J by 0 bases, with 21 bases left in between. CDR3 protein: CASSQDLDSVKYLAKNIQYF. DNA of the CDR3: TGTGCCAGCAGCCAAGATTTGGACAGTGTCAAGTATCTAGCCAAAAACATTCAGTACTTC.

In nucleotides, the CDR3 is TGTGCCAGCAGCCACCAACAGGCATCACCCCTCCACTTT. It codes for CASSHQQASPLHF. The rearrangement links TRBV3-1 (or the pseudogene TRBV3-2) to TRBJ1-6; tentatively, D is TRBD1 (5 bases). Deletions cut 3 bases from V and 10 bases from J, with 10 bases between. There are 13 residues in the CDR3. The germline gives CDR1 LGHDT, CDR2 YNNKEL (reference sequence).

The rearrangement joins TRBV11-2 to TRBJ2-7; the match to TRBD1 covers 7 bases. CDR1 and CDR2 from the germline V gene are SGHAT and FQNNGV. The trim removed 4 bases at V and 5 bases at J, leaving 20 bases unmatched. CDR3 length equals 18 residues. CDR3 in DNA: TGTGCCAGCAGCTCCGATCACCGGGACAGCTCCCGCTGGAACGAGCAGTACTTC. This translates into CASSSDHRDSSRWNEQYF.

Here the CDR3 reads CASSPRTGNSPLHF. In DNA, the CDR3 is TGTGCCAGCAGTCCTCGGACAGGCAATTCACCCCTCCACTTT. The rearrangement links TRBV27 to TRBJ1-6; TRBD1 matches 7 bases. Germline trimming cut 5 bases from V and 7 bases from J; bases unmatched to any gene: 5. CDR1 is MNHEY and CDR2 is SMNVEV in the germline V gene (reference sequence). The CDR3 extends over 14 amino acids.